A single sample is the source of the 17 T cell receptor beta chains below, sequenced in a study of blood T cell repertoires in COVID-19. Using immunoSEQ multiplex PCR, the repertoire was profiled, and TCRdb retains in-frame clones only, with some absent. The data show 200,000 to 300,000 clones, just under 85% seen once. Sequencing was carried out using peripheral blood. These receptor sequences come from a man aged 50 or older with acute or convalescent COVID-19.

The V call is TRBV12-3 or TRBV12-4, the J call TRBJ2-1; the match to TRBD2 covers 8 bases. This CDR3 contains 13 residues. Germline trimming cut 6 bases from V and 9 bases from J; bases unmatched to any gene: 7. CDR3 residues: CASSVGGAGEQFF. The CDR3 region has the DNA TGTGCCAGCAGCGTCGGGGGGGCGGGTGAGCAGTTCTTC.

This sequence joins TRBV11-3 and TRBJ2-7; TRBD2 matches at 8 bases. V lost 5 bases and J lost 5; bases outside the gene matches: 14. The CDR3 has 16 amino acids. Germline-derived CDR1 and CDR2 are SGHNT and YENEEA. The CDR3 reads CASSPREGGGLNEQYF. DNA for the CDR3: TGTGCCAGCAGCCCCCGAGAAGGCGGGGGGCTCAACGAGCAGTACTTC. Drawing the rest from reference TRBV11-3 and TRBJ2-7, the complete variable domain is EAGVVQSPRYKIIEKKQPVAFWCNPISGHNTLYWYLQNLGQGPELLIRYENEEAVDDSQLPKDRFSAERLKGVDSTLKIQPAELGDSAVYLCASSPREGGGLNEQYFGPGTRLTVT.

This clone showed up just a few times. V is TRBV6-5 and J is TRBJ2-7, with TRBD1 identical over 12 bases. V was clipped by 0 bases and J by 5 bases; unmatched bases: 5. The CDR3 has 16 amino acids. Germline V CDR1 and CDR2: MNHEY, SVGAGI. CDR3 sequence: CASSYSSGTGGNEQYF. Here the CDR3 DNA reads TGTGCCAGCAGTTACTCAAGTGGGACAGGGGGCAACGAGCAGTACTTC.

The chain couples TRBV6-5 to TRBJ2-5, with 11 nucleotides matching TRBD2. This CDR3 is 16 amino acids long. V lost 2 bases, J lost 4 bases, and 6 bases stayed unmatched. CDR1 and CDR2 from the germline V gene are MNHEY and SVGAGI. The CDR3 region has the DNA TGTGCCAGCAGTTACGGGCTAGCGGGAGGAATAGAGACCCAGTACTTC. This codes for CASSYGLAGGIETQYF.

The chain links TRBV2 to TRBJ2-2, with 10 bases that match TRBD2. Germline assignment: CDR1 SNHLY and CDR2 FYNNEI. V trimming: 6 bases; J trimming: 2 bases; junction bases outside the gene matches: 3. This CDR3 is built from 15 residues. CDR3 DNA sequence: TGTGCCAGCAGCCGGACTAGCGGAAACACCGGGGAGCTGTTTTTT. Translated: CASSRTSGNTGELFF.

This clone was seen just once. The CDR3: CAWSTGDNYGYTF. CDR3 DNA: TGTGCCTGGAGTACAGGCGACAACTATGGCTACACCTTC. The V call is TRBV30, the J call TRBJ1-2, with TRBD1 as a possible D gene (5 bases). V was pared by 2 bases and J by 2 bases, with 9 bases between. The V gene's germline CDR1 is GTSNPN and CDR2 SVGIG (reference sequence). The CDR3 totals 13 residues.

V is TRBV5-6 and J is TRBJ1-3; D possibly corresponds to TRBD1 (5 bases). The CDR3 loop spans 14 amino acids. V lost 2 bases to trimming and J lost 4 bases, with 10 bases between them. The germline gives CDR1 SGHDT, CDR2 YYEEEE. CDR3 in amino acids: CASSFGGAGNTIYF. CDR3 sequence (DNA): TGTGCCAGCAGCTTTGGTGGGGCGGGAAACACCATATATTTT. Combining the CDR3 with reference TRBV5-6 and TRBJ1-3 gives the whole variable domain DAGVTQSPTHLIKTRGQQVTLRCSPKSGHDTVSWYQQALGQGPQFIFQYYEEEERQRGNFPDRFSGHQFPNYSSELNVNALLLGDSALYLCASSFGGAGNTIYFGEGSWLTVV.

This sequence joins TRBV11-1 and TRBJ1-4; D is unresolved. The V and J ends lost 3 bases and 4 bases respectively, with 15 bases between them. The CDR3 is made up of 16 amino acids. Germline CDR1 SGHAT, CDR2 FQDESV (reference sequence). The CDR3 coding sequence is TGTGCCAGCAGCTTTGGGCAGCCGGCCGGTAATGAAAAACTGTTTTTT. Its protein is CASSFGQPAGNEKLFF. Combining the CDR3 with reference TRBV11-1 and TRBJ1-4 gives the whole variable domain EAEVAQSPRYKITEKSQAVAFWCDPISGHATLYWYRQILGQGPELLVQFQDESVVDDSQLPKDRFSAERLKGVDSTLKIQPAELGDSAMYLCASSFGQPAGNEKLFFGSGTQLSVL.

This clone was seen just once. The CDR3 spells CASSYPGVSTEAFF. The CDR3 DNA reads as TGTGCCAGCAGTTACCCAGGGGTGAGCACTGAAGCTTTCTTT. This sequence joins TRBV6-5 and TRBJ1-1; D is perhaps TRBD1 (6 bases). This CDR3 comprises 14 residues. Looked up from germline, CDR1 is MNHEY and CDR2 is SVGAGI. V dropped 2 bases and J dropped 4 bases, with 11 bases sitting between them.

The chain has TRBV30 and TRBJ2-1; the match to TRBD2 covers 12 bases. Germline V gene lookup returns CDR1 GTSNPN and CDR2 SVGIG (reference sequence). The CDR3 has 15 amino acids. V shed 1 base and J 10 bases; nucleotides not matched to a gene: 8. This CDR3 reads CAWSGRTSGAREQFF. In nucleotides, the CDR3 is TGTGCCTGGAGTGGACGGACTAGCGGGGCCAGGGAGCAGTTCTTC. Looking up the rest from reference TRBV30 and TRBJ2-1 gives the full variable domain: SQTIHQWPATLVQPVGSPLSLECTVEGTSNPNLYWYRQAAGRGLQLLFYSVGIGQISSEVPQNLSASRPQDRQFILSSKKLLLSDSGFYLCAWSGRTSGAREQFFGPGTRLTVL.

This chain uses TRBV7-2 with TRBJ2-7; D gene uncertain. The V end was cut by 3 bases, the J end by 2 bases, with 14 bases between. Germline V gene sequence: CDR1 SGHTA, CDR2 FQGNSA. The CDR3 covers 15 residues. As DNA, the CDR3 is TGTGCCAGCAGCTTCTTTAGAGAGCGCACCTACGAGCAGTACTTC. Its protein product is CASSFFRERTYEQYF.

The chain is built from TRBV5-1 and TRBJ2-1, with D possibly matching TRBD2 (5 bases). The germline V gene has CDR1 SGHRS and CDR2 YFSETQ. Trimming removed 1 base from V and 9 bases from J, with 11 bases in between. This CDR3 comprises 13 residues. This CDR3 is CASSLPRAGEQFF. Written as DNA, the CDR3 is TGCGCCAGCAGCTTGCCAAGGGCGGGTGAGCAGTTCTTC.

V and J are TRBV5-6 and TRBJ1-4, with 7 nucleotides matching TRBD1. This CDR3 comprises 14 residues. The germline V gene has CDR1 SGHDT and CDR2 YYEEEE. The trim removed 2 bases at V and 8 bases at J, leaving 6 bases unmatched. The CDR3 bases are TGTGCCAGCAGCTTCGGACAGGATACAGAAAAACTGTTTTTT. The encoded protein is CASSFGQDTEKLFF.

The chain has TRBV13 and TRBJ1-2; weak D call: TRBD1 (6 bases). The germline CDR1 and CDR2 sequences are PRHDT and FYEKMQ (reference sequence). The ends were cut back, 4 bases at V and 9 bases at J, with 15 bases in the middle. CDR3 length: 13 amino acids. The CDR3 here is CASSSKGVSSYTF. The CDR3 DNA reads as TGTGCCAGCAGCTCCAAGGGGGTTAGCAGCTACACCTTC.

This chain uses TRBV7-3 with TRBJ1-5; D not resolved. Trimming removed 5 bases from V and 0 bases from J, with 17 bases in between. There are 17 residues in the CDR3. Germline CDR1 is SGHTA and CDR2 is FQGTGA. The DNA of the CDR3 is TGTGCCAGCAGCAAATGGGCCGGGAGGATTAGCAATCAGCCCCAGCATTTT. Translating gives CASSKWAGRISNQPQHF. Full variable domain (missing parts from reference TRBV7-3 and TRBJ1-5): GAGVSQTPSNKVTEKGKYVELRCDPISGHTALYWYRQSLGQGPEFLIYFQGTGAADDSGLPNDRFFAVRPEGSVSTLKIQRTERGDSAVYLCASSKWAGRISNQPQHFGDGTRLSIL.

This clone appeared a single time. The rearrangement links TRBV7-9 to TRBJ2-7; the match to TRBD2 covers 9 bases. There are 14 residues in the CDR3. Losses at the gene ends were 5 bases for V and 5 bases for J; bases not matched to a gene: 7. Germline V gives CDR1 SEHNR, CDR2 FQNEAQ (reference sequence). CDR3 DNA: TGTGCCAGCAGCCCTAGCGGGAATTCCCACGAGCAGTACTTC. Translated, it gives CASSPSGNSHEQYF.

The chain couples TRBV2 to TRBJ2-3; TRBD2 aligns across 8 bases. Germline values: CDR1 SNHLY, CDR2 FYNNEI. V lost 6 bases to trimming and J lost 5 bases; unmatched junction nucleotides: 13. The CDR3 contains 16 residues. For the CDR3, the DNA is TGTGCCAGCAGCTATTACGGGCGGGGGGCGAAAGATACGCAGTATTTT. Protein product: CASSYYGRGAKDTQYF.